A selection of T cell receptor beta chains follows, all from one sample in a study of blood T cell repertoires in COVID-19. The protocol was immunoSEQ multiplex PCR, while the TCRdb copy is restricted to in-frame clones and leaves out a portion. Altogether a few hundred thousand clones are present, around 84% being singletons, with the ten largest covering under 4%. The sequenced material came from peripheral blood. These receptors all come from a woman aged 18-29 years with acute or convalescent COVID-19. Both conserved end residues are part of each CDR3. A D gene is named only where the DNA matches it firmly. Size is omitted from some rows. Given values are once, few, many or a class for expanded clones.

V	J	size	D	DNA	CDR3
TRBV28	TRBJ2-5	.	.	TGTGCCAGCAGTCCTCCGGTGCAAGAGGGAGAGACCCAGTACTTC	CASSPPVQEGETQYF
TRBV11-2	TRBJ1-1	.	.	TGTGCCAGCAGCTTAAGTCTAAGTGTTGAAGCTTTCTTT	CASSLSLSVEAFF
TRBV7-2	TRBJ1-2	.	.	TGTGCCAGCAGGCAGTCCTTGGCCGATGGCTACACCTTC	CASRQSLADGYTF
TRBV14	TRBJ2-7	.	.	TGTGCCAGCAGCCCAGCTCTTACGGGGTCCTACGAGCAGTACTTC	CASSPALTGSYEQYF
TRBV7-9	TRBJ1-5	few	.	TGTGCCAGCAGCTTAGGGAGGGGAGAACAGCCCCAGCATTTT	CASSLGRGEQPQHF
TRBV14	TRBJ1-3	.	.	TGTGCCAGCAGCAGGGGCTCTGGAAACACCATATATTTT	CASSRGSGNTIYF
TRBV3-1/TRBV3-2	TRBJ1-6	.	TRBD1	TGTGCCAGCAAGGGACAGGGGTTAGGAAATTCACCCCTCCACTTT	CASKGQGLGNSPLHF
TRBV18	TRBJ2-5	once	TRBD2	TGTGCCAGCTCATCCCAGCGGGAGGCCAAAGAGACCCAGTACTTC	CASSSQREAKETQYF
TRBV6-5	TRBJ1-2	.	TRBD1	TGTGCCAGCACCCGAAGCCGACAGGGTGTATGGGGCTACACCTTC	CASTRSRQGVWGYTF
TRBV2	TRBJ2-3	.	.	TGTGCCAGCAGCTCCCGGGATACGCAGTATTTT	CASSSRDTQYF